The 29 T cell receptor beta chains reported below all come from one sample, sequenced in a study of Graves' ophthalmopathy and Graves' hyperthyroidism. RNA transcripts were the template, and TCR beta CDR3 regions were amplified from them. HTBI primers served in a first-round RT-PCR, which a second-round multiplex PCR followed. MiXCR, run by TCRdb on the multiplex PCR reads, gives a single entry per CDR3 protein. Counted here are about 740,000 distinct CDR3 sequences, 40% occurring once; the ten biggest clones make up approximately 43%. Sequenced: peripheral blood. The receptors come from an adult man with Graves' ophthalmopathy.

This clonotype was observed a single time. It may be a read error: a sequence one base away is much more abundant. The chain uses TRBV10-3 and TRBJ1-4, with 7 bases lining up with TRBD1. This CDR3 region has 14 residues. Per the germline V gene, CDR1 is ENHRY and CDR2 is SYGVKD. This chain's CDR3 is CATREGTVNEKLLF. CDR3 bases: TGTGCCACCCGGGAAGGGACAGTTAATGAAAAACTGCTTTTT.

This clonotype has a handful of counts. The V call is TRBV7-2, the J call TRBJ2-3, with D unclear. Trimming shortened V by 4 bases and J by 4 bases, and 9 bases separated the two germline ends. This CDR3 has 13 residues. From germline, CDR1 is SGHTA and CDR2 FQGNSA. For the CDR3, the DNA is TGTGCCAGCAGCTCCCCCCCGGCAGATACGCAGTATTTT. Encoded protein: CASSSPPADTQYF.

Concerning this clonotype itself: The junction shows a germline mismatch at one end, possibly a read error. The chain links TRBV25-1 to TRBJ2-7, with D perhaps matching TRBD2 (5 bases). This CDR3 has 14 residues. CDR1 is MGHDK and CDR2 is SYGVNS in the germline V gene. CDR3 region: CASSRRGNTGELYF. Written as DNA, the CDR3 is TGTGCCAGTAGCCGCCGCGGAAACACCGGGGAGCTGTACTTC.

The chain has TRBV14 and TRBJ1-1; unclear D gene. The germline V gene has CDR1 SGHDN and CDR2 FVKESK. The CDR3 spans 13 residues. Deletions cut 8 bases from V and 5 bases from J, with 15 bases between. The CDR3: CASSPSMRTEAFF. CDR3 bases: TGTGCCAGCTCACCCTCCATGAGGACTGAAGCTTTCTTT.

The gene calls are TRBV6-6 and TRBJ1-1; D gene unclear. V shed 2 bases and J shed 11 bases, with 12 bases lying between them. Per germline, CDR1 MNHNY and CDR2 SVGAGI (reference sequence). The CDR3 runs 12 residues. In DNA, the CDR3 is TGTGCCAGCAGTTACCCGGGCCGAGGGGCTTTCTTT. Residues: CASSYPGRGAFF.

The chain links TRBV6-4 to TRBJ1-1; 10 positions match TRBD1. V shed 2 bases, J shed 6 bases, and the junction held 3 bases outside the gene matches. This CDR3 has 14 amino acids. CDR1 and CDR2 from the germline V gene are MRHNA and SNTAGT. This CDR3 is CASSDGTGASEAFF. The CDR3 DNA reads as TGTGCCAGCAGTGACGGGACAGGGGCCTCTGAAGCTTTCTTT.

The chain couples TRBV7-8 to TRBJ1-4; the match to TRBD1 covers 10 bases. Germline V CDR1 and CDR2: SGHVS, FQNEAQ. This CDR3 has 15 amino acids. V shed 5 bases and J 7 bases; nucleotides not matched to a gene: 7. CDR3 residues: CASSVPGQGSEKLFF. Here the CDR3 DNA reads TGTGCCAGCAGCGTCCCGGGACAGGGGAGTGAAAAACTGTTTTTT.

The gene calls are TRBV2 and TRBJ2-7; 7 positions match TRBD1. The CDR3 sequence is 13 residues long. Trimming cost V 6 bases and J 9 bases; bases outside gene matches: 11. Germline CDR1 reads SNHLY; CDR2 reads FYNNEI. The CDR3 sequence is CASSSRQGAVQYF. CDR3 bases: TGTGCCAGCAGCTCCCGACAGGGAGCCGTGCAGTACTTC.

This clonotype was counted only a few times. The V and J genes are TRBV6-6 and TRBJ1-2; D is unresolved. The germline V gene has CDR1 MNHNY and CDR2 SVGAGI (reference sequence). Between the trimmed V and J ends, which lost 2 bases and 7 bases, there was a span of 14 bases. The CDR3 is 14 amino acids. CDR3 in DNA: TGTGCCAGCAGTTACCGAGAGGGCCTGGGTGGCTACACCTTC. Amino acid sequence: CASSYREGLGGYTF.

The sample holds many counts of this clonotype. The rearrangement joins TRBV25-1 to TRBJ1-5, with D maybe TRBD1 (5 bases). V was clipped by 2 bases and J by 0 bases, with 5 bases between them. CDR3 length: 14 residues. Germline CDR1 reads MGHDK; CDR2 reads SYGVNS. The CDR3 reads CASSEQGSNQPQHF. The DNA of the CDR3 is TGTGCCAGCAGTGAACAGGGTAGCAATCAGCCCCAGCATTTT.

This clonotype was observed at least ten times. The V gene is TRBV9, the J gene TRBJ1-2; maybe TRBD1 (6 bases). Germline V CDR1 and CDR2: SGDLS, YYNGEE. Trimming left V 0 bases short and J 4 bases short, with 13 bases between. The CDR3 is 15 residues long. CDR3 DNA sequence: TGTGCCAGCAGCGTAGATACAGGGCGGATCTATGGCTACACCTTC. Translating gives CASSVDTGRIYGYTF.

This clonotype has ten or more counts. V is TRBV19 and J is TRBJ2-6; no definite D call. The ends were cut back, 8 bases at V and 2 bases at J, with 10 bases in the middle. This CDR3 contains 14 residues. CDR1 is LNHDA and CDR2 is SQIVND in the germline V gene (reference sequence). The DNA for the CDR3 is TGTGCCAGTGGTACAAGGGCTGGGGCCAACGTCCTGACTTTC. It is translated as CASGTRAGANVLTF.

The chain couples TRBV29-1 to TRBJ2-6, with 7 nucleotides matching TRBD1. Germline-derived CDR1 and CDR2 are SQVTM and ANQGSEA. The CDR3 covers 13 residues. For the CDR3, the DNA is TGCGCGAAATCGGGACAGGGGGCCAACGTCCTGACTTTC. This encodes CAKSGQGANVLTF.

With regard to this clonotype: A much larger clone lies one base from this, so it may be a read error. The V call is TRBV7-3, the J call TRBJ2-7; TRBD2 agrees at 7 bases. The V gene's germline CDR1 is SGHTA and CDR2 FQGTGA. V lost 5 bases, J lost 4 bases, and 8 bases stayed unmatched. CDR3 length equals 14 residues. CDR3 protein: CASSTRDYTYEQYF. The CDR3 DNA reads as TGTGCCAGCAGCACACGGGACTATACGTACGAGCAGTACTTC. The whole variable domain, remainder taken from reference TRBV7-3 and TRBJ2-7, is GAGVSQTPSNKVTEKGKYVELRCDPISGHTALYWYRQSLGQGPEFLIYFQGTGAADDSGLPNDRFFAVRPEGSVSTLKIQRTERGDSAVYLCASSTRDYTYEQYFGPGTRLTVT.

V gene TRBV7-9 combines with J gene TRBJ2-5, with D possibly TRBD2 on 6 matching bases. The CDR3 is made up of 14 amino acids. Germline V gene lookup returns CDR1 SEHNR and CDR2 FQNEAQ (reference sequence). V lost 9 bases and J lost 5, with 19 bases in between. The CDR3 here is CASSAGLARETQYF. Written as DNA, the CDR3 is TGTGCCAGTTCCGCGGGGCTAGCTCGTGAGACCCAGTACTTC.

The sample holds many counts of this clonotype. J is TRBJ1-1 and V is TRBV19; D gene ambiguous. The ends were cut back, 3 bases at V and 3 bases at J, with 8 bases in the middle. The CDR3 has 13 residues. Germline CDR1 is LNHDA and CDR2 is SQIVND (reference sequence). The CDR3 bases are TGTGCCAGTAGTATGTGGGAGGACACTGAAGCTTTCTTT. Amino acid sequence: CASSMWEDTEAFF.

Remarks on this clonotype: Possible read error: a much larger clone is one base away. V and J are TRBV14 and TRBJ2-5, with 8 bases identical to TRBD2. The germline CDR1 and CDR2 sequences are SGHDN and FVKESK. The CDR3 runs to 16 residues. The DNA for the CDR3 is TGTGCCAGCAGACGCCGGGGACTAGTCTCGCCAGAGACCCTGTACTTC. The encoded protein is CASRRRGLVSPETLYF.

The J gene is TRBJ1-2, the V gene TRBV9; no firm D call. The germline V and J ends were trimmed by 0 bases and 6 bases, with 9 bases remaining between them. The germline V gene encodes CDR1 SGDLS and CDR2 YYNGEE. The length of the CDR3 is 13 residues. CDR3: CASSVEESDGYTF. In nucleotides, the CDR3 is TGTGCCAGCAGCGTAGAGGAGTCGGATGGCTACACCTTC.

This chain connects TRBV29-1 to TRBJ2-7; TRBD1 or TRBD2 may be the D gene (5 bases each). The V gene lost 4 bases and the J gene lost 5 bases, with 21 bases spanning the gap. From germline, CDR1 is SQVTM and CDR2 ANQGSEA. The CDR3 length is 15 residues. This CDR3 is CSVGGQGAVRNEQYF. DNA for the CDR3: TGCAGCGTTGGAGGTCAGGGAGCGGTTCGGAACGAGCAGTACTTC.

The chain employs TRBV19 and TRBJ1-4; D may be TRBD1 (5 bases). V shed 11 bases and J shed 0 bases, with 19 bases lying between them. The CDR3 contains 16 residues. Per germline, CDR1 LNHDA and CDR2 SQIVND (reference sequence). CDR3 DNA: TGTGCCTGGAGTGCGGGGGACCGGACAACTAATGAAAAACTGTTTTTT. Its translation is CAWSAGDRTTNEKLFF.

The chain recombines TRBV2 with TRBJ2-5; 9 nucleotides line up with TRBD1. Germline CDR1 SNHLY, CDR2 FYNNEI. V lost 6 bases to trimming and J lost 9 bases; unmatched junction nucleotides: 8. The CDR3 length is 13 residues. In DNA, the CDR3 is TGTGCCAGCAGGATCGGACAGGGGATGGCCCAGTACTTC. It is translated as CASRIGQGMAQYF. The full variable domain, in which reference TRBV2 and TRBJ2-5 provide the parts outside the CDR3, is EPEVTQTPSHQVTQMGQEVILRCVPISNHLYFYWYRQILGQKVEFLVSFYNNEISEKSEIFDDQFSVERPDGSNFTLKIRSTKLEDSAMYFCASRIGQGMAQYFGPGTRLLVL.

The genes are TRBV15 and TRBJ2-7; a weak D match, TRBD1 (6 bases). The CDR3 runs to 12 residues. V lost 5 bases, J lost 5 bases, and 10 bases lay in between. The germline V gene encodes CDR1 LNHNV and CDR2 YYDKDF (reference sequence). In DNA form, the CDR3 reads TGTGCCACCAGCGCAGGGGTGAACGAGCAGTACTTC. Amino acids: CATSAGVNEQYF.

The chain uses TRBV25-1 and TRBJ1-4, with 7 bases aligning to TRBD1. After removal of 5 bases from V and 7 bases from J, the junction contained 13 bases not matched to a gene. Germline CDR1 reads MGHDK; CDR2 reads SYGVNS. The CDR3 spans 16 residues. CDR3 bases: TGTGCCAGCAGTTTAGGGGAGGGGGCGCGAGGTGAAAAACTGTTTTTT. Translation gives CASSLGEGARGEKLFF.

The CDR3 nucleotides are TGTGCCAGCAGCCCGAGAGGGACTGTGAACACTGAAGCTTTCTTT. Its protein product is CASSPRGTVNTEAFF. V and J are TRBV7-2 and TRBJ1-1; a weak D match, TRBD1 (5 bases). The CDR3 is 15 residues long. V was clipped by 5 bases and J by 0 bases, with 13 bases between them. CDR1 SGHTA and CDR2 FQGNSA come from the germline V gene. The variable domain in full, completed from reference TRBV7-2 and TRBJ1-1, reads GAGVSQSPSNKVTEKGKDVELRCDPISGHTALYWYRQSLGQGLEFLIYFQGNSAPDKSGLPSDRFSAERTGGSVSTLTIQRTQQEDSAVYLCASSPRGTVNTEAFFGQGTRLTVV.

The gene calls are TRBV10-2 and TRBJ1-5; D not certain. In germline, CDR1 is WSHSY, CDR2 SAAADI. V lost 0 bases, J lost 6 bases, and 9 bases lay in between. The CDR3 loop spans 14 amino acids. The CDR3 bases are TGCGCCAGCAGTGAGTCAGGGCTCACTCAGCCCCAGCATTTT. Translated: CASSESGLTQPQHF.

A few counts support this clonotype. The CDR3 reads CSARVGGSNSPLHF. The DNA for the CDR3 is TGCAGTGCTAGAGTAGGGGGCTCTAATTCACCCCTCCACTTT. This chain connects TRBV20-1 to TRBJ1-6, with 7 bases matching TRBD1. CDR1 DFQATT and CDR2 SNEGSKA come from the germline V gene (reference sequence). After removal of 1 base from V and 6 bases from J, the junction contained 3 bases not matched to a gene. This CDR3 has 14 amino acids.

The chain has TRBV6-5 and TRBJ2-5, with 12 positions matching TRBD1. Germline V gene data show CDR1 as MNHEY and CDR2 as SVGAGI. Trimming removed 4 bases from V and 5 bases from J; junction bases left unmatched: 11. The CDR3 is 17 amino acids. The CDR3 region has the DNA TGTGCCAGCAGTTCCACGGGGACAGGGGGCGTTCAGGAGACCCAGTACTTC. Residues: CASSSTGTGGVQETQYF.

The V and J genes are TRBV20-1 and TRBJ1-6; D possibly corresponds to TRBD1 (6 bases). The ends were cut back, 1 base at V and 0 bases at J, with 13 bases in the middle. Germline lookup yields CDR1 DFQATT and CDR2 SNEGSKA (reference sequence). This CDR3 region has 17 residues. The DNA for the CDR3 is TGCAGTGCTAGAGTGCTACAGGGAAGCTCCTATAATTCACCCCTCCACTTT. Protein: CSARVLQGSSYNSPLHF.

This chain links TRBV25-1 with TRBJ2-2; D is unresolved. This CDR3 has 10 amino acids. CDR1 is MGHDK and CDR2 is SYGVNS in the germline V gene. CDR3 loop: CAAEGGELFF. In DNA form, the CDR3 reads TGTGCTGCGGAAGGCGGGGAGCTGTTTTTT.